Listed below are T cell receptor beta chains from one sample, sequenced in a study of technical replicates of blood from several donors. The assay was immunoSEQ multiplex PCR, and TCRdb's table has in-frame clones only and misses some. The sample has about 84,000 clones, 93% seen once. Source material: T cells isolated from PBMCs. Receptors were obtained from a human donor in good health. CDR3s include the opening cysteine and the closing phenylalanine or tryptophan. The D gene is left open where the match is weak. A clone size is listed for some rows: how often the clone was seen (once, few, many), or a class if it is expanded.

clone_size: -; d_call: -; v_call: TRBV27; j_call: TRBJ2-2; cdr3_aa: CASRTLQGIGGELFF; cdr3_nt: TGTGCCAGCAGGACCCTCCAGGGTATAGGCGGGGAGCTGTTTTTT
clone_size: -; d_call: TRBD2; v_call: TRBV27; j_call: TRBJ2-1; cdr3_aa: CASSLSSGGGDYNEQFF; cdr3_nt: TGTGCCAGCAGTTTATCATCCGGCGGGGGTGACTACAATGAGCAGTTCTTC
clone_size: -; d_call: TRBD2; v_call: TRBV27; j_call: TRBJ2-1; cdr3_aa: CASKGRGGPEQFF; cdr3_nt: TGTGCCAGCAAAGGGCGGGGGGGCCCTGAGCAGTTCTTC
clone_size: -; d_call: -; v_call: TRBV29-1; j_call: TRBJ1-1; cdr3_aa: CSVRGINTVRNTEAFF; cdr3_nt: TGCAGCGTTAGGGGAATAAATACCGTCCGGAACACTGAAGCTTTCTTT
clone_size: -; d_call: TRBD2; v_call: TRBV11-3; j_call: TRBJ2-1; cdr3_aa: CASSRTTSGGYNEQFF; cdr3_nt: TGTGCCAGCAGCCGGACGACTAGCGGGGGGTACAATGAGCAGTTCTTC
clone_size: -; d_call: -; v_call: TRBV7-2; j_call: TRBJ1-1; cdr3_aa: CASSLVSGRDTEAFF; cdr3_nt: TGTGCCAGCAGCTTAGTATCCGGGCGGGACACTGAAGCTTTCTTT
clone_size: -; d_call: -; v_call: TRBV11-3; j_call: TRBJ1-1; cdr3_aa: CASTVTGSLGMNTEAFF; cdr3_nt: TGTGCCAGCACCGTCACAGGGTCCTTGGGGATGAACACTGAAGCTTTCTTT
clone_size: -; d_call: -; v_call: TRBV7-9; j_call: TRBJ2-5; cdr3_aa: CASSPEAVQETQYF; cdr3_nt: TGTGCCAGCAGCCCCGAGGCGGTCCAAGAGACCCAGTACTTC
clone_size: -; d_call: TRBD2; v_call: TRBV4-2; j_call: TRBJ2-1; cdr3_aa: CASSQEGTKLFF; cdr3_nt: TGTGCCAGCAGCCAAGAGGGGACTAAATTGTTCTTC
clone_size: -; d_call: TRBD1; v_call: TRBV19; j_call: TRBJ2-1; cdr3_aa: CASSMGGQGHEQFF; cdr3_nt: TGTGCCAGTAGTATGGGGGGACAGGGACACGAGCAGTTCTTC
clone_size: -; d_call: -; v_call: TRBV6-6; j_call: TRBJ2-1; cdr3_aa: CASSYNIADEQFF; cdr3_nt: TGTGCCAGCAGTTACAACATCGCCGATGAGCAGTTCTTC
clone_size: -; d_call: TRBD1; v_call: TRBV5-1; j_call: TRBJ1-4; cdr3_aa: CASSLRTRTGRTNEKLFF; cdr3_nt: TGCGCCAGCAGCCTACGTACGAGGACAGGGAGGACTAATGAAAAACTGTTTTTT
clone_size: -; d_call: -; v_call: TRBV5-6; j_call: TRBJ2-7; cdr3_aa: CASQQSSYEQYF; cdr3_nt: TGTGCCAGCCAACAGTCCTCCTACGAGCAGTACTTC
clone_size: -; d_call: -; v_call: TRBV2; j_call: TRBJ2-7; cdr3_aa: CASSEASEGILSYEQYF; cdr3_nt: TGTGCCAGCAGTGAAGCTAGTGAGGGAATTCTCTCCTACGAGCAGTACTTC
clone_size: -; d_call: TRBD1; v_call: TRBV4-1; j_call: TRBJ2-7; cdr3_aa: CASSLRDRGPSEQYF; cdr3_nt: TGCGCCAGCAGCCTCCGGGACAGGGGGCCGAGCGAGCAGTACTTC
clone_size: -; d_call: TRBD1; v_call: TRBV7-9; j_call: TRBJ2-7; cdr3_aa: CASSFSGTGGGEQYF; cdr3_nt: TGTGCCAGCAGCTTCTCCGGGACAGGGGGCGGCGAGCAGTACTTC
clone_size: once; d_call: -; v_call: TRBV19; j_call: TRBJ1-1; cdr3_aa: CASSKVVNGGMNTEAFF; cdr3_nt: TGTGCCAGTAGTAAGGTGGTTAACGGCGGTATGAACACTGAAGCTTTCTTT
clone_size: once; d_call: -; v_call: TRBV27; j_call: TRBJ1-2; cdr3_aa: CASGERASLYGYTF; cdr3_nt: TGTGCCAGCGGGGAGAGGGCTTCCCTCTATGGCTACACCTTC
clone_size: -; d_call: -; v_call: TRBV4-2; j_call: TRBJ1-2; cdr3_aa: CASSPAGYGYTF; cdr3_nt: TGTGCCAGCAGCCCAGCGGGCTATGGCTACACCTTC
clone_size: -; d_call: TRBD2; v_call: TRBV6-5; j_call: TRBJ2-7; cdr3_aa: CASSRTSGGLYEQYF; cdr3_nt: TGTGCCAGCAGTAGAACTAGCGGGGGGCTCTACGAGCAGTACTTC
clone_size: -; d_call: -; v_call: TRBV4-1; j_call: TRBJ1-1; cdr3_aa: CASSQEAPNTEAFF; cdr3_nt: TGCGCCAGCAGCCAAGAGGCCCCGAACACTGAAGCTTTCTTT
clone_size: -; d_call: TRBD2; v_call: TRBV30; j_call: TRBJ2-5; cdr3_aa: CAWKRGGQETQYF; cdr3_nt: TGTGCCTGGAAGCGGGGGGGCCAAGAGACCCAGTACTTC
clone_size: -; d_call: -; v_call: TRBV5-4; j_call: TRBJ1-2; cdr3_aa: CASTGEAGIGNYGYTF; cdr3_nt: TGTGCCAGCACCGGGGAGGCGGGGATCGGCAACTATGGCTACACCTTC
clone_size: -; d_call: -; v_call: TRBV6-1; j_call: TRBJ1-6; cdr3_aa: CASSEWYRSSYNSPLHF; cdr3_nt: TGTGCCAGCAGTGAATGGTACAGGAGCTCCTATAATTCACCCCTCCACTTT
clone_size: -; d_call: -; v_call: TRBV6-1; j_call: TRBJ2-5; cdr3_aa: CASSAGDQETQYF; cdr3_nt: TGTGCCAGCAGTGCGGGGGACCAAGAGACCCAGTACTTC
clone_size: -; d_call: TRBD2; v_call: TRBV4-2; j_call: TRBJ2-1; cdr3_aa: CASSQDGRDEQFF; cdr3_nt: TGTGCCAGCAGCCAAGATGGGAGGGATGAGCAGTTCTTC
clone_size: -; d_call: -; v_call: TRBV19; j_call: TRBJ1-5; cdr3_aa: CASSIVVSGAQGGNQPQHF; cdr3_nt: TGTGCCAGTAGTATAGTAGTTAGCGGGGCCCAGGGCGGCAATCAGCCCCAGCATTTT
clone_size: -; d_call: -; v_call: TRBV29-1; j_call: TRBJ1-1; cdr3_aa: CSVRGRGNTEAFF; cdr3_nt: TGCAGCGTTAGAGGGCGGGGGAACACTGAAGCTTTCTTT
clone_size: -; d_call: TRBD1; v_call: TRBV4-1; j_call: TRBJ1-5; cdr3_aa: CASSQLIRRDRGFIDQPQHF; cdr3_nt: TGCGCCAGCAGCCAACTCATTCGCCGGGACAGGGGATTCATTGATCAGCCCCAGCATTTT
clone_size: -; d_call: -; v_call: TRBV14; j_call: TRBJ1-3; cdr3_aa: CASSSYQGFGNTIYF; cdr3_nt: TGTGCCAGCAGTTCTTACCAGGGATTCGGAAACACCATATATTTT
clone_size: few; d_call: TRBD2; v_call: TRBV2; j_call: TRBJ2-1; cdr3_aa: CASKTSGSNEQFF; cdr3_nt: TGTGCCAGCAAAACTAGCGGGAGCAATGAGCAGTTCTTC
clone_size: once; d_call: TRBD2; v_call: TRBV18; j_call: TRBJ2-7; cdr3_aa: CASFPPRNSKIAGELF; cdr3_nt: TGTGCCAGCTTCCCACCTCGAAACTCCAAGATAGCGGGAGAACTTTTC
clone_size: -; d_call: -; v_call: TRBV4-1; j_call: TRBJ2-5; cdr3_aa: CASSQDTFVRGQETQYF; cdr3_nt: TGCGCCAGCAGCCAAGATACTTTTGTTAGGGGCCAAGAGACCCAGTACTTC
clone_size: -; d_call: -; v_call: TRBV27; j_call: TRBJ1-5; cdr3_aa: CASRRDSGYSNQPQHF; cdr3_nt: TGTGCCAGCAGACGGGACTCGGGATATAGCAATCAGCCCCAGCATTTT
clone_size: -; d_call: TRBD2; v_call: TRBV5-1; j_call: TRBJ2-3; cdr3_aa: CASSFGLAGGLTDTQYF; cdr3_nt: TGCGCCAGCAGTTTTGGACTAGCGGGGGGTCTGACAGATACGCAGTATTTT
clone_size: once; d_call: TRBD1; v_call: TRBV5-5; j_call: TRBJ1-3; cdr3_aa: CASSANRDRTSGNTIYF; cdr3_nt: TGTGCCAGCAGCGCTAACCGGGACAGGACATCCGGAAACACCATATATTTT
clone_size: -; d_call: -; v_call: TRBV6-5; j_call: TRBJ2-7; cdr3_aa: CASSSSTGDPYEQYF; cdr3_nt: -
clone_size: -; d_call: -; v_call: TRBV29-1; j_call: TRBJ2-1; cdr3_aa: CSALDMLANNEQFF; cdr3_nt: TGCAGCGCCTTAGACATGCTTGCCAACAATGAGCAGTTCTTC
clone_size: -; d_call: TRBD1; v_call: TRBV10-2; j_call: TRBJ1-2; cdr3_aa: CASSQRPGQGVGGYTF; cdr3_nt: TGCGCCAGCAGCCAGAGACCGGGACAGGGGGTTGGCGGCTACACCTTC
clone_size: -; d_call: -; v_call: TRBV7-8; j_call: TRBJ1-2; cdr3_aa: CASSLNGLNYTF; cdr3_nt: TGTGCCAGCAGCTTAAACGGACTGAACTACACCTTC
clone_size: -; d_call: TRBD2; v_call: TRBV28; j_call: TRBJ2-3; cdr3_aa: CASSPLAGYLTDTQYF; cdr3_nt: TGTGCCAGCAGTCCCCTAGCGGGATACCTCACAGATACGCAGTATTTT
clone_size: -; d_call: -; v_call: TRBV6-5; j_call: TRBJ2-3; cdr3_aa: CASSPTGDTQYF; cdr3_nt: TGTGCCAGCAGTCCGACGGGGGATACGCAGTATTTT
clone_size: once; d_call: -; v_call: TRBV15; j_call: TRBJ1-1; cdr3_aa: CATSRAPKVSKTATRTEAFF; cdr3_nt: TGTGCCACCAGCAGAGCCCCAAAGGTCTCCAAGACAGCCACCCGCACTGAAGCTTTCTTT
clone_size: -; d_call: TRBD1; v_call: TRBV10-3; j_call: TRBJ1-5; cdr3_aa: CAISVTGVVGNQPQHF; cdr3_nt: TGTGCCATCAGCGTGACAGGGGTGGTTGGGAATCAGCCCCAGCATTTT
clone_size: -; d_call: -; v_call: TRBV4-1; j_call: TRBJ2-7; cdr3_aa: CASSQSSHARAYEQYF; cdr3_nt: TGCGCCAGCAGCCAAAGCTCCCACGCCAGGGCCTACGAGCAGTACTTC
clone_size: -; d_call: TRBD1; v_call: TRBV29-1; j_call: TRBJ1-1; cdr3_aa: CSVTGDGGEAFF; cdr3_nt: TGCAGCGTGACAGGGGATGGAGGCGAAGCTTTCTTT
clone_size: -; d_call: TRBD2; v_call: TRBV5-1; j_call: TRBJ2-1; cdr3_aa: CASSLVATSTDEQFF; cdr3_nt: TGCGCCAGCAGCTTGGTAGCGACTAGCACCGATGAGCAGTTCTTC
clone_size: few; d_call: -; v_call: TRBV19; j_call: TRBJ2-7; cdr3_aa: CASSINRDKNEQYF; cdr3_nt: TGTGCCAGTAGTATCAACAGGGACAAGAACGAGCAGTACTTC
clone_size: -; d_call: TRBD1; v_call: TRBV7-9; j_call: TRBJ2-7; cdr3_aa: CASSKKTGLGNEQYF; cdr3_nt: TGTGCCAGCAGCAAAAAGACAGGGTTGGGGAACGAGCAGTACTTC
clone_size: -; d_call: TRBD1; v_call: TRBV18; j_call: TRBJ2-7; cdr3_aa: CASSPRRQGNAYEQYF; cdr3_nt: TGTGCCAGCTCACCCAGGAGACAGGGTAACGCCTACGAGCAGTACTTC
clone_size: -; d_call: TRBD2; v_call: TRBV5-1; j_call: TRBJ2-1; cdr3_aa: CASSRGGAQSYNEQFF; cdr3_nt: TGCGCCAGCAGTCGCGGGGGGGCCCAATCGTACAATGAGCAGTTCTTC